Below, 5 T cell receptor beta chains from the same sample are listed, as sequenced in a study of CD8 T cells in ankylosing spondylitis. Study results and limitations: Characteristic, it appeared, of ankylosing spondylitis blood was a TCR beta motif of about eight highly homologous variants.

TCRdb processed the 5' RACE reads anew with MiXCR; each CDR3 protein has one entry. This table has a few hundred thousand distinct CDR3 sequences, roughly 13% appearing once. No antigens are known for them. The specimen sequenced was blood, either unsorted or a sorted T cell fraction (not recorded which). These receptors all come from a male donor with ankylosing spondylitis.

In this sample, this clonotype turned up a few times. The chain combines TRBV5-1 with TRBJ2-3; D unresolved. V lost 5 bases and J 4 bases, leaving 17 bases between the germline ends. CDR1 and CDR2 from the germline V gene are SGHRS and YFSETQ. There are 15 residues in the CDR3. The CDR3 nucleotides are TGCGCCAGCAGAATTACCCAAACAACCGCAGATACGCAGTATTTT. Residues: CASRITQTTADTQYF.

The J gene is TRBJ1-5, the V gene TRBV20-1; TRBD1 might be the D (6 bases). Trimming removed 2 bases at V and 4 bases at J, with 12 bases between. From germline, CDR1 is DFQATT and CDR2 SNEGSKA (reference sequence). The CDR3 is 14 residues long. This CDR3 reads CSARPGQLNQPQHF. The CDR3 nucleotides are TGCAGTGCTAGACCAGGACAGTTAAATCAGCCCCAGCATTTT.

This clonotype was recorded a few times. The CDR3: CASKPWTSSERSTGELFF. DNA for the CDR3: TGTGCCAGCAAACCCTGGACTAGCTCAGAAAGGAGCACCGGGGAGCTGTTTTTT. This rearrangement joins TRBV6-1 to TRBJ2-2; 8 positions match TRBD2. Germline trimming cut 7 bases from V and 4 bases from J; bases unmatched to any gene: 17. Germline CDR1 reads MNHNS; CDR2 reads SASEGT. The CDR3 totals 18 residues.

This clonotype occurred many times. The V gene is TRBV29-1, the J gene TRBJ2-5; D possibly corresponds to TRBD1 (5 bases). In germline, CDR1 is SQVTM, CDR2 ANQGSEA. The V end lost 4 bases, the J end lost 5 bases, and 14 bases lay between the germline ends. CDR3 length: 13 residues. DNA of the CDR3: TGCAGCGTTGGGACAAGTTCCCTCGAGACCCAGTACTTC. Translation gives CSVGTSSLETQYF.

This clonotype came up many times. The gene calls are TRBV3-1 and TRBJ1-2; possibly TRBD1 for D (5 bases). Trimming left V 1 base short and J 1 base short, with 7 bases between. The CDR3 is 14 residues long. Germline CDR1 reads LGHDT; CDR2 reads YNNKEL (reference sequence). CDR3 in amino acids: CASSQGTNNYGYTF. CDR3 nucleotides: TGTGCCAGCAGCCAAGGGACAAATAACTATGGCTACACCTTC. The complete variable domain, with remaining parts taken from reference TRBV3-1 and TRBJ1-2, reads DTAVSQTPKYLVTQMGNDKSIKCEQNLGHDTMYWYKQDSKKFLKIMFSYNNKELIINETVPNRFSPKSPDKAHLNLHINSLELGDSAVYFCASSQGTNNYGYTFGSGTRLTVV.